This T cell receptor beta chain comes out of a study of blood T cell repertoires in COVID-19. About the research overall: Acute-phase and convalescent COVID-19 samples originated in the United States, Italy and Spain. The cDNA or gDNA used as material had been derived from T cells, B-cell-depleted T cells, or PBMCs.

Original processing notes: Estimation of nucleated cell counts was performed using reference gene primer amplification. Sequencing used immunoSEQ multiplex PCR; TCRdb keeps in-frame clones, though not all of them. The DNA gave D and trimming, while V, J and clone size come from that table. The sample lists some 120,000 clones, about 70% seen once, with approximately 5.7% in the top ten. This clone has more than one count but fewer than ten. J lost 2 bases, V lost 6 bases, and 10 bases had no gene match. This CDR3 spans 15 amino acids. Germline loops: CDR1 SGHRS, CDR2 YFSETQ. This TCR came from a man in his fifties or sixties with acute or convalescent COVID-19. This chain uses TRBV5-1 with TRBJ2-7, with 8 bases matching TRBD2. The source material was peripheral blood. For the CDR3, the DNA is TGCGCCAGCAAGCTGGCAGCGGGAGATCCCTACGAGCAGTACTTC. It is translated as CASKLAAGDPYEQYF.